Listed below are T cell receptor beta chains from one sample, sequenced in a study of blood T cells in healthy people across ages. Each CDR3 protein is one row after TCRdb ran MiXCR on the 5' RACE reads. The repertoire has about 570,000 distinct CDR3 sequences, 25% to 30% of them found once; the top ten carry less than 20%. Sequences were obtained from blood. Receptors were obtained from a woman aged 70-85 years in good health. Both conserved end residues are part of each CDR3. D genes are given only for firm matches. Clone size appears in some rows only: once, few, many, or a class for an expanded clone.

NA	TRBV5-6	TRBJ2-5	many	CASSFHETQYF	TGTGCCAGCAGCTTTCATGAGACCCAGTACTTC
NA	TRBV7-2	TRBJ2-1	NA	CASSFPTSSYNEQFF	TGTGCCAGCAGCTTCCCAACGAGCTCCTACAATGAGCAGTTCTTC
NA	TRBV12-3/TRBV12-4	TRBJ2-1	NA	CASSWSRGHNEQFF	TGTGCCAGCAGTTGGAGCAGAGGTCACAATGAGCAGTTCTTC
TRBD2	TRBV14	TRBJ2-1	NA	CASSQLRGGYNEQFF	TGTGCCAGCAGCCAACTCCGCGGGGGCTACAATGAGCAGTTCTTC
NA	TRBV29-1	TRBJ1-1	NA	CSVRQSSTSNTEAFF	TGCAGCGTTAGGCAGTCGTCTACTTCGAACACTGAGGCTTTCTTT
TRBD2	TRBV12-3/TRBV12-4	TRBJ2-2	NA	CASTLVRTSPDTGELFF	TGTGCCAGCACCCTGGTCAGGACTAGCCCCGACACCGGGGAGCTGTTTTTT
NA	TRBV7-3	TRBJ2-5	NA	CASSLEISETQCF	TGTGCCAGCAGCTTAGAGATCAGCGAGACCCAGTGCTTC
TRBD1	TRBV7-2	TRBJ2-3	many	CASSPRTGGTDTQYF	TGTGCCAGCAGCCCAAGGACAGGGGGCACAGATACGCAGTATTTT
TRBD1	TRBV2	TRBJ2-7	NA	CASTGQGSDEQYF	TGTGCCAGTACCGGACAGGGTAGCGACGAGCAGTACTTC
NA	TRBV6-1	TRBJ1-5	few	CASRRDDLNQPQHF	TGTGCCAGCAGGAGGGACGATCTTAATCAGCCCCAGCATTTT
TRBD1	TRBV12-3/TRBV12-4	TRBJ1-2	NA	CASSPHGQGLAGYTF	TGTGCCAGCAGCCCCCACGGACAGGGTTTGGCTGGCTACACCTTC
NA	TRBV20-1	TRBJ1-6	NA	CSAEGTPNSPLHF	TGCAGTGCCGAGGGGACACCAAATTCACCCCTCCACTTT
NA	TRBV28	TRBJ1-2	once	CASSLWAARGVVNYGYTF	TGTGCCAGCAGTTTATGGGCTGCAAGGGGGGTGGTTAACTATGGCTACACCTTC
TRBD2	TRBV5-1	TRBJ2-1	few	CASAPRGAGGLSHLYNEQFF	TGCGCCAGCGCCCCTAGGGGGGCGGGGGGACTTTCACACCTCTACAATGAGCAGTTCTTC
TRBD1	TRBV5-1	TRBJ1-2	few	CASSPLGQGNGYTF	TGCGCCAGCAGCCCTTTAGGACAGGGGAATGGCTACACCTTC
TRBD1	TRBV20-1	TRBJ2-7	NA	CSAYRGQGNEQYF	TGCAGTGCATACAGGGGGCAGGGGAACGAGCAGTACTTC
NA	TRBV20-1	TRBJ2-2	many	CSASGPNWKNTGELFF	TGCAGTGCTAGTGGGCCCAATTGGAAAAACACCGGGGAGCTGTTTTTT
NA	TRBV24-1	TRBJ1-2	NA	CATSDGAAAYGYTF	TGTGCCACCAGTGATGGGGCCGCGGCCTATGGCTACACCTTC
TRBD1	TRBV7-6	TRBJ2-5	few	CASSLVRSGGLGETQYF	TGTGCCAGCAGCTTAGTCAGGTCAGGGGGCCTAGGGGAGACCCAGTACTTC
TRBD1	TRBV5-1	TRBJ2-1	NA	CASSPSGTAYNEQFF	TGCGCCAGCAGCCCCTCCGGGACAGCCTACAATGAGCAGTTCTTC
NA	TRBV5-1	TRBJ1-2	NA	CASSLSGIGGYTF	TGCGCCAGCAGCTTATCAGGGATTGGTGGCTACACCTTC
TRBD1	TRBV9	TRBJ1-4	many	CASSVAGGQSNEKLFF	TGTGCCAGCAGCGTAGCCGGGGGACAGAGTAATGAAAAACTGTTTTTT
NA	TRBV20-1	TRBJ2-2	few	CSATSQGSGYTGELFF	TGCAGTGCTACCTCCCAGGGTAGCGGCTACACCGGGGAGCTGTTTTTT
NA	TRBV7-2	TRBJ1-4	many	CASSLLSNEKLFF	TGTGCCAGCAGCTTATTATCTAATGAAAAACTGTTTTTT
NA	TRBV2	TRBJ1-2	NA	CASKDGIHGYTF	TGTGCCAGCAAGGACGGGATTCACGGCTACACCTTC
NA	TRBV6-6	TRBJ1-6	few	CASSGTRVSEALHF	TGTGCCAGCAGTGGGACACGGGTTTCCGAGGCCCTCCACTTT
TRBD2	TRBV30	TRBJ2-3	NA	CAWSGTWTSVGADTQYF	TGTGCCTGGAGTGGCACCTGGACTAGCGTAGGGGCAGATACGCAGTATTTT
NA	TRBV5-1	TRBJ2-3	NA	CASSLGGRPSTDTQYF	TGCGCCAGCAGTTTAGGGGGGCGCCCTAGCACAGATACGCAGTATTTT
NA	TRBV7-8	TRBJ1-5	NA	CASSLSNRNQPQHF	TGTGCCAGCAGCTTAAGTAACCGAAATCAGCCCCAGCATTTT
NA	TRBV6-5	TRBJ2-7	many	CASTNIVNLEQYF	TGTGCCAGCACGAACATTGTCAACCTCGAGCAGTACTTC
NA	TRBV10-3	TRBJ2-7	NA	CAISDSRGLIQEQYF	TGTGCCATCAGTGACTCCAGGGGATTGATCCAAGAGCAGTACTTC
TRBD1	TRBV20-1	TRBJ1-5	NA	CSASPRGRGGNQPQHF	TGCAGTGCTAGTCCCAGGGGGCGCGGGGGCAATCAGCCCCAGCATTTT
NA	TRBV6-2/TRBV6-3	TRBJ2-1	NA	CASSQQLGGSYNEQFF	TGTGCCAGCAGTCAGCAGCTGGGGGGCTCCTACAATGAGCAGTTCTTC
NA	TRBV20-1	TRBJ1-1	few	CSARVWRTEAFF	TGCAGTGCTAGAGTCTGGCGCACTGAAGCTTTCTTT
NA	TRBV14	TRBJ2-1	NA	CASSLRWRGDTSYNEQFF	TGTGCCAGCAGCCTCAGATGGAGGGGCGATACCTCCTACAATGAGCAGTTCTTC
TRBD1	TRBV10-3	TRBJ2-7	NA	CAISMRQGYEQYF	TGTGCCATCAGTATGAGACAGGGCTACGAGCAGTACTTC
NA	TRBV5-1	TRBJ2-5	NA	CASSAQGEETRYF	TGCGCCAGCAGCGCCCAGGGAGAAGAGACCCGGTACTTC
NA	TRBV7-2	TRBJ2-1	NA	CASSPVGAGPYNEQFF	TGTGCCAGCAGCCCGGTAGGGGCGGGGCCCTACAATGAGCAGTTCTTC
NA	TRBV2	TRBJ2-5	NA	CASSVRRGKETQYF	TGTGCCAGCAGTGTAAGGCGGGGAAAAGAGACCCAGTACTTC
TRBD2	TRBV11-2	TRBJ2-3	once	CASTLSGGADTQYF	TGTGCCAGCACCCTAAGCGGGGGGGCGGATACGCAGTATTTT
NA	TRBV5-6	TRBJ1-2	NA	CASSRPRGTGGYTF	TGTGCCAGCAGCCGACCACGAGGGACTGGTGGCTACACCTTC
NA	TRBV3-1	TRBJ2-7	NA	CASSFGSYEQYF	TGTGCCAGCAGCTTCGGATCCTACGAGCAGTACTTC
NA	TRBV20-1	TRBJ1-2	NA	CSARDERTYGYTF	TGCAGTGCTAGAGATGAGCGAACCTATGGCTACACCTTC
TRBD1	TRBV7-3	TRBJ1-2	NA	CASSLLGGTGGYTF	TGTGCCAGCAGCTTGCTGGGAGGGACAGGTGGCTACACCTTC
TRBD1	TRBV5-5	TRBJ1-6	NA	CASSPGGRDRETPLHF	TGTGCCAGCAGCCCCGGGGGTCGAGACAGGGAAACACCCCTCCACTTT
NA	TRBV29-1	TRBJ2-7	NA	CSVEEPYEQYF	TGCAGCGTTGAAGAACCCTACGAGCAGTACTTC
NA	TRBV18	TRBJ1-2	NA	CTSSLMDGDYGYTF	TGTACCAGCTCACTCATGGACGGCGACTATGGCTACACCTTC
NA	TRBV6-1	TRBJ2-5	many	CASTARGGETQYF	TGTGCCAGCACCGCCAGGGGCGGAGAGACCCAGTACTTC